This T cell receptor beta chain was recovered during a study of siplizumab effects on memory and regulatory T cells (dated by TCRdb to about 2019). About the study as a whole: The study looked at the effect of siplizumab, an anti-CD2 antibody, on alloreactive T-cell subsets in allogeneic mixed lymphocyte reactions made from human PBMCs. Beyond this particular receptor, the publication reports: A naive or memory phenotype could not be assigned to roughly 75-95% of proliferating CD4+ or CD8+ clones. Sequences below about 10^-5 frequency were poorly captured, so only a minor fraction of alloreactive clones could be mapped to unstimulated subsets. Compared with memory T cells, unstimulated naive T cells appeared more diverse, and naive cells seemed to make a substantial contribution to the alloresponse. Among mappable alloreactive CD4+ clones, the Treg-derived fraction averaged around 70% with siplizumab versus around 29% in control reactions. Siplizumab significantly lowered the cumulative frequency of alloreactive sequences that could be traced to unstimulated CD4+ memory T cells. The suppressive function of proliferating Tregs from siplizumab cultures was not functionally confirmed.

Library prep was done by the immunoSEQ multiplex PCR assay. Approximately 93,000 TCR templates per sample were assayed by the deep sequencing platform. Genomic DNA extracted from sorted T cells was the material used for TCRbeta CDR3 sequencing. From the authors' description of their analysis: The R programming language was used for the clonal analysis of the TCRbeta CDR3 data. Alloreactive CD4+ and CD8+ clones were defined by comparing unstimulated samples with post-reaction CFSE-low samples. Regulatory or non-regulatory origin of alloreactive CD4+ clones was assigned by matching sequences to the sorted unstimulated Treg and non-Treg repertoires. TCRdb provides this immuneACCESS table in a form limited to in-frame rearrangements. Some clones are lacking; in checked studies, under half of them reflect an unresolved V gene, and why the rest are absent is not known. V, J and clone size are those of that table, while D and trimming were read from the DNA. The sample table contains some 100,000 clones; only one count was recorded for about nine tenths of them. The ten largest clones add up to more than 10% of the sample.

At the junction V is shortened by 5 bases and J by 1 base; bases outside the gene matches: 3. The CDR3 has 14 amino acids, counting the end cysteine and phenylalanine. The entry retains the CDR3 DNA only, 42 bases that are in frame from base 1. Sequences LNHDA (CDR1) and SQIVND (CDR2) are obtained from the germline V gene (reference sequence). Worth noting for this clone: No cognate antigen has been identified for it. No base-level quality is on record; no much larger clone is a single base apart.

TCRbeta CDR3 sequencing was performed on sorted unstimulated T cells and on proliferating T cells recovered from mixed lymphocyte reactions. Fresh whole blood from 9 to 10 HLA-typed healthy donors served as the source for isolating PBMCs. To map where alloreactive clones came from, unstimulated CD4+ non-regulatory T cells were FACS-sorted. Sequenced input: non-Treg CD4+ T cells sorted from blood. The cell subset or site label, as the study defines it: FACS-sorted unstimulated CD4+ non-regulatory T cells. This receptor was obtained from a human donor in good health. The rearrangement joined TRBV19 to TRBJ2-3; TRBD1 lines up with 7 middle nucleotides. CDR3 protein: CASSFGTGTDTQYF. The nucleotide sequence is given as TGTGCCAGTAGTTTCGGGACAGGCACAGATACGCAGTATTTT.